This T cell receptor (beta chain) was sequenced in a study of T cell responses to AZD1222 COVID-19 vaccine. V shed 1 base, J shed 3 bases, and the junction held 1 base outside the gene matches. CDR3 size: 14 residues. CDR1 and CDR2 from the germline V gene are KGHSH and LQKENI. Study-level points and caveats: Spike-specific TCR breadth and depth went up after people got two AZD1222 doses. Just six AZD1222 recipients were seropositive at baseline.

Method: immunoSEQ multiplex PCR; TCRdb's copy keeps in-frame clones and lacks some. The table records fewer than 150,000 clones, about nine tenths of them present only once. In the case of this clone: Its antigen is unidentified.

Sequencing used peripheral blood, obtained on day 0 of AZD1222 vaccination. The chain has TRBV18 and TRBJ1-2; 8 bases are a match to TRBD1. The receptor's source is an adult in good health. The CDR3 DNA reads TGTGCCAGCTCACCACAGGACAGGGACTATGGCTACACCTTC. Encoded protein: CASSPQDRDYGYTF.